A selection of T cell receptor beta chains follows, all from one sample in a study of cytomegalovirus exposure and HLA in healthy donors. Libraries were prepared by immunoSEQ multiplex PCR; TCRdb keeps only in-frame clonotypes and omits some of them. The sample includes a few hundred thousand clones, 80% to 90% of them seen just once. The sequenced sample was PBMCs. These receptors were collected from a man younger than 45 in good health and CMV-seronegative. Both conserved end residues are part of each CDR3.

CDR3 protein,V gene,J gene
CASSLARGTSWNEQFF,TRBV11-2,TRBJ2-1
CASAPGGRWEKLFF,TRBV6-5,TRBJ1-4
CASSLDRAAHYEQYF,TRBV5-4,TRBJ2-7
CASSLDGGLPEAFF,TRBV7-2,TRBJ1-1
CASSRQGPQWPQHF,TRBV11-2,TRBJ1-5
CASSSISGGYTF,TRBV5-4,TRBJ1-2
CASSSRPNTEAFF,TRBV7-3,TRBJ1-1
CAITGGAPYEQYF,TRBV10-3,TRBJ2-7
CASSPQGLPQHF,TRBV28,TRBJ1-5
CASIGWTGGSSDTEAFF,TRBV7-9,TRBJ1-1
CASYTSGGYEQYF,TRBV6-5,TRBJ2-7
CASSLRLAGGVQETQYF,TRBV7-6,TRBJ2-5
CASSLWEGAGTEAFF,TRBV28,TRBJ1-1
CASSHPGGYGYTF,TRBV7-2,TRBJ1-2
CASSQSGTGALGIQYF,TRBV5-1,TRBJ2-4
CASSIRGPRRENTEAFF,TRBV19,TRBJ1-1
CASRAGWGPNEQFF,TRBV6-5,TRBJ2-1
CASSDLGGGYEQYF,TRBV5-5,TRBJ2-7
CATSSRDRGLEQYF,TRBV15,TRBJ2-7
CASSIGDRSSSGYTF,TRBV19,TRBJ1-2
CASTRDRVVTEAFF,TRBV28,TRBJ1-1
CASSSTRIGNTIYF,TRBV19,TRBJ1-3
CASSSSGLSYEQYF,TRBV7-9,TRBJ2-7
CASSPGVIAKNIQYF,TRBV7-6,TRBJ2-4
CASSTPGETGASVLTF,TRBV7-8,TRBJ2-6
CSVATTYTDTQYF,TRBV29-1,TRBJ2-3
CASSLVLAGRNGELFF,TRBV5-1,TRBJ2-2
CASSLSTNQPQHF,TRBV28,TRBJ1-5
CATNPRGYEQFF,TRBV11-2,TRBJ2-1
CASSLSGGFETQYF,TRBV7-8,TRBJ2-5
CASSRGRPVPGTGLVATNEKLFF,TRBV6-9,TRBJ1-4
CASSLKGTGGQAFF,TRBV27,TRBJ1-1
CASSLLAGGQFF,TRBV28,TRBJ2-1
CASSIQGAEGYTF,TRBV7-9,TRBJ1-2
CASSRATGSSGNTIYF,TRBV18,TRBJ1-3
CSVVTTTNYGYTF,TRBV29-1,TRBJ1-2
CASSTRDRPYEQYF,TRBV19,TRBJ2-7
CASSQVFTGFFTDTQYF,TRBV14,TRBJ2-3
CSVSLRNTGELFF,TRBV29-1,TRBJ2-2
CASSPLGTGALGMNTEAFF,TRBV7-3,TRBJ1-1
CASSLPPDYITDTQYF,TRBV27,TRBJ2-3
CASSGDRGRDYGYTF,TRBV9,TRBJ1-2
CASTRTGVETQYF,TRBV2,TRBJ2-5
CASSRIQGTGNEQFF,TRBV5-1,TRBJ2-1
CASSDPGLGEKLFF,TRBV6-6,TRBJ1-4